This T cell receptor (beta chain) comes out of a study of vaccination and CD4 T cells after COVID-19. Study context: Six men and four women formed the convalescents, two being Hispanic. Broader study findings: Spike mono-reactivity was shown by 304 of 307 vaccine-specific clones in convalescent patients.

The Oncomine TCR Beta short-read assay was applied to DNA of cultured CD4+ T cells. TCRdb itself ran the PCR reads through MiXCR, one entry per CDR3 protein. The table records some 13,000 distinct CDR3 sequences, around 61% of them present only once. The sample holds one count of this clonotype. The antigen is not known. In germline, CDR1 is SGHRS, CDR2 YFSETQ. V was pared by 4 bases and J by 3 bases, with 9 bases between. The CDR3 extends over 13 amino acids. As for treatment: roughly 11-day PBMC culture with coronavirus spike peptide pools or control peptides (ViraFEST assay). This clonotype was sampled from a human donor who had recovered from COVID-19. The chain has TRBV5-1 and TRBJ2-3, with D unclear. Sample: CD4+ T cells from blood, cultured in vitro, taken before SARS-CoV-2 vaccination. CDR3 sequence: CASSNLPTDTQYF. CDR3 DNA: TGCGCCAGCAGCAACTTGCCGACAGATACGCAGTATTTT.